This TCR beta chain was obtained from a study of blood T cell repertoires in COVID-19. In the study overall: COVID-19 samples collected from the United States, Italy and Spain covered acute and convalescent phases. The analysed material was cDNA or gDNA that came from T cells, B-cell-depleted T cells, or PBMCs.

Original data processing: Estimates of nucleated cell counts were drawn from the amplification of reference gene primers. The data were produced by immunoSEQ multiplex PCR, yet TCRdb's version contains in-frame clones alone and is incomplete. V, J and clone size reflect that table, while D and trimming were determined from the DNA. The sample lists about 50,000 clones; about 78% were seen once. Clinical history reported by participants formed the basis on which cohorts were assigned. The sequence was obtained from a woman between 50 and 59 years old with acute COVID-19. What was sequenced was PBMCs or T cells enriched from blood (not recorded which).

DNA of the CDR3: TGTGCCTGGGGGGCGGGGGCCGGTGAAACCGGGGAGCTGTTTTTT. Amino acids: CAWGAGAGETGELFF. The chain links TRBV30 to TRBJ2-2; a possible D gene is TRBD2 (7 bases). Trimming stripped 5 bases from V and 5 bases from J, with 18 bases between. CDR3 size: 15 residues. The germline CDR1 and CDR2 sequences are GTSNPN and SVGIG (reference sequence). The full variable domain, its missing parts supplied by reference TRBV30 and TRBJ2-2, is SQTIHQWPATLVQPVGSPLSLECTVEGTSNPNLYWYRQAAGRGLQLLFYSVGIGQISSEVPQNLSASRPQDRQFILSSKKLLLSDSGFYLCAWGAGAGETGELFFGEGSRLTVL.